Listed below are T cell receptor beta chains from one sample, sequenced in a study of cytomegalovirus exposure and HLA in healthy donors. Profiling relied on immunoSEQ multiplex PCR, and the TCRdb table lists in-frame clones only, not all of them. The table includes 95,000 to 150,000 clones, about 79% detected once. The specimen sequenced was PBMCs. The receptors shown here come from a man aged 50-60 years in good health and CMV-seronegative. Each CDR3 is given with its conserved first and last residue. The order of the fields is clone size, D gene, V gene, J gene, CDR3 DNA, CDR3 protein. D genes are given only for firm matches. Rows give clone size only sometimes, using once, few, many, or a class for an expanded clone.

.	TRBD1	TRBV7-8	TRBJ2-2	TGTGCCAGCAGCCTGGGACAGGGGGACACCGGGGAGCTGTTTTTT	CASSLGQGDTGELFF
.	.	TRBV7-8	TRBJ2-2	TGTGCCAGCAGCTTAGAACAAACGAACACCGGGGAGCTGTTTTTT	CASSLEQTNTGELFF
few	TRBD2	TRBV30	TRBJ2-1	TGTGCCTGGAGGAGGTCCTTTTCCGGGCTCCTTAGCGGGGGCCTCTACAATGAGCAGTTCTTC	CAWRRSFSGLLSGGLYNEQFF
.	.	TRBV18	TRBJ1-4	TGTGCCAGCTCACGGCTGGGGGCGAGATGGGCAACTAATGAAAAACTGTTTTTT	CASSRLGARWATNEKLFF
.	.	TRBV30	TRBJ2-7	TGTGCCTGGAGTGTAAGGCAGGGTACCTACGAGCAGTACTTC	CAWSVRQGTYEQYF
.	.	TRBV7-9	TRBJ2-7	TGTTCCAGCACCTTGACTATAGGGGGGGAGAAGTCCTACGAGCAGTACTTC	CSSTLTIGGEKSYEQYF
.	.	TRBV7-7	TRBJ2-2	TGTGCCAGCAGCTCAGGACTCGAAAATGAGGAGCTGTTTTTT	CASSSGLENEELFF
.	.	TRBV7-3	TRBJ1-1	TGTGCCAGCAGCTTAACAGGGCAGGGCGTTAACACTGAAGCTTTCTTT	CASSLTGQGVNTEAFF
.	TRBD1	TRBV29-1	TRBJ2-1	TGCAGCGTTGGGGGGACAGGGGCCGGCAGTGAGCAGTTCTTC	CSVGGTGAGSEQFF
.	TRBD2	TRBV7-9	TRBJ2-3	TGTTCCAGCAGCTTAGTAGCGGGGGTCACAGATACGCAGTATTTT	CSSSLVAGVTDTQYF
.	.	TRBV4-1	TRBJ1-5	TGCGCCAGCAGCCATCCGGGAGACGGCGGTCAGCCCCAGCATTTT	CASSHPGDGGQPQHF
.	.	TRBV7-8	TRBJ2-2	TGTGCCAGCAGCAAACAGGGTGACACCGGGGAGCTGTTTTTT	CASSKQGDTGELFF
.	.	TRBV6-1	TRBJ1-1	TGTGCCAGCAGTGGTTACAGGGTTGAAGAAGCTTTCTTT	CASSGYRVEEAFF
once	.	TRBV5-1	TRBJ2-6	TGCGCCAGCAGCCCGACAGCCTCTGGGGCCAACGTCCTGACTTTC	CASSPTASGANVLTF
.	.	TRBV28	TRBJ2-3	TGTGCCAGCAGTTTGGCCCCGTCTAGCGCAGATACGCAGTATTTT	CASSLAPSSADTQYF
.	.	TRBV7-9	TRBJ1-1	TGTTCCAGCAGCCTCAGGGGAAGCACTGAAGCTTTCTTT	CSSSLRGSTEAFF
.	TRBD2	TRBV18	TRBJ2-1	TGTGCCAGCTCACTACTAGCGGAACCTACGCAGTTCTTC	CASSLLAEPTQFF
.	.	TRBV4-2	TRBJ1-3	TGTGCCAGCAGCCAAGATCCGGCCGGAGGGAGCTCTGGAAACACCATATATTTT	CASSQDPAGGSSGNTIYF
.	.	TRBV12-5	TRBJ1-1	TGTGCTAGTGGCCACCGGGAGGACACTGAAGCTTTCTTT	CASGHREDTEAFF
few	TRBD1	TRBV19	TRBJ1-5	TGTGCCAGTAGTATCCAGGGGGCAAGTCAGCCCCAGCATTTT	CASSIQGASQPQHF
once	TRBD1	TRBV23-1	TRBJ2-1	TGCGCCAGCAGTCAATTGGGAACCGGGACAGGGTCCTACAATGAGCAGTTCTTC	CASSQLGTGTGSYNEQFF
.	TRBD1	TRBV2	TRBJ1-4	TGTGCCAGCAGTCGGGACAGGCCTTCTAATGAAAAACTGTTTTTT	CASSRDRPSNEKLFF
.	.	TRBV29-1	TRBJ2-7	TGCAGCGTTGAGTCGGCCTACGAGCAGTACTTC	CSVESAYEQYF
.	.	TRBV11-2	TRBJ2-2	TGTGCCAGCAGCCGGGGGATCCGAGGGACCGGGGAGCTGTTTTTT	CASSRGIRGTGELFF
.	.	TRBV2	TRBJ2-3	TGTGCCAGCCGGGGGGCTAGCGGAACAGATACGCAGTATTTT	CASRGASGTDTQYF
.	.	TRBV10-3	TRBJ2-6	TGTGCCATCAGCTCCCCGACAGGAAACTCTGGGGCCAACGTCCTGACTTTC	CAISSPTGNSGANVLTF
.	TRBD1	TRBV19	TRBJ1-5	TGTGCCAGTAGTGTAACAGGGGGATGGAGCAATCAGCCCCAGCATTTT	CASSVTGGWSNQPQHF
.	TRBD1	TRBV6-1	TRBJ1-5	TGTGCCAGCAGGACAGGGTGGAATCAGCCCCAGCATTTT	CASRTGWNQPQHF
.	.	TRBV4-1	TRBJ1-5	TGCGCCAGCAGCCAAGTATCGGTCGAGGCTGGTCAGCCCCAGCATTTT	CASSQVSVEAGQPQHF
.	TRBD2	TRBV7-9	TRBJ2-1	TGTTCCAGCAGCTTAATGGGGACTAGCTACTACAATGAGCAGTTCTTC	CSSSLMGTSYYNEQFF
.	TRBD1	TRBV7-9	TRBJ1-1	TGTTCCAGCAGAGTTGGGGGACAGGGAGAGGCTTTCTTT	CSSRVGGQGEAFF
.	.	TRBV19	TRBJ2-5	TGTGCCAGTAGTATTACAGGGCAGGGAGAGACCCAGTACTTC	CASSITGQGETQYF
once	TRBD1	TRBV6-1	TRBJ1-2	TGTGCCAGCAGTCCCGGGACAGGGAGCTATGGCTACACCTTC	CASSPGTGSYGYTF
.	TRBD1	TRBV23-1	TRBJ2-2	TGCGCCAGCAGTCAATCACCCAGGGGGCTAGGCGGGGAGCTGTTTTTT	CASSQSPRGLGGELFF
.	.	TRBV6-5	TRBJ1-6	TGTGCCAGCAGTCGTACCAGGGAACGGTCACCCCTCCACTTT	CASSRTRERSPLHF
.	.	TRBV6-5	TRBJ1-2	TGTGCCAGCACCGGGGGGGCGAGTGGCTACACCTTC	CASTGGASGYTF
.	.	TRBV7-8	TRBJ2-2	TGTGCCAGCAGCCTGGGACATACGAACACCGGGGAGCTGTTTTTT	CASSLGHTNTGELFF
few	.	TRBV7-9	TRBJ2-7	TGTGCCAGCACTTTTCTCGGGGAGCAGTACTTC	CASTFLGEQYF
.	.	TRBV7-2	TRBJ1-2	TGTGCCAGCAGCGTAGCGACATACTATGGCTACACCTTC	CASSVATYYGYTF
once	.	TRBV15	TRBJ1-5	TGTGCCACCAGCAGAGACCCCCTCGGGAATCAGCCCCAGCATTTT	CATSRDPLGNQPQHF
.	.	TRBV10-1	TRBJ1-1	TGCGCCAGCAATAACTTAATGAACACTGAAGCTTTCTTT	CASNNLMNTEAFF
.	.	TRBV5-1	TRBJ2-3	TGCGCCAGCAGCTTGGCCAACGGTCCTGCAGATACGCAGTATTTT	CASSLANGPADTQYF
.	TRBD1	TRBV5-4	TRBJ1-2	TGTGCCAGCAGCTTACCGGGACAGGGAAACTATGGCTACACCTTC	CASSLPGQGNYGYTF
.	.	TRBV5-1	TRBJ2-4	TGCGCCAGCAGCTTGAAGGGGTCGGAAAACATTCAGTACTTC	CASSLKGSENIQYF
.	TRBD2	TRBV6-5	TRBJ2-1	TGTGCCAGCAGTTACGTCGCGGGGGGAAACAATGAGCAGTTCTTC	CASSYVAGGNNEQFF
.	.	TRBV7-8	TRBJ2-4	TGTGCCAGCAGCTTCGGGAGAGGGAAAAACATTCAGTACTTC	CASSFGRGKNIQYF
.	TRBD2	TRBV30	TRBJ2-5	TGTGCCTGGAGTGTACGCGGTTTTACGGGGGGGAGGGAGACCCAGTACTTC	CAWSVRGFTGGRETQYF
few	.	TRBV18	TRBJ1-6	TGTGCCAGCTCCGTGCTGGACAGAAATTCACCCCTCCACTTT	CASSVLDRNSPLHF
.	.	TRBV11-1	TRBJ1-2	TGTGCCAGCAGCCCCGGAGGGTATGGCTACACCTTC	CASSPGGYGYTF
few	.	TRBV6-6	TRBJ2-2	TGTGCCAGCAGCCCTTCGCGGGGCGGCGGGGAGCTGTTTTTT	CASSPSRGGGELFF
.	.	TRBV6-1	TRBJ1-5	TGTGCCAGCACCAAAGAGGGGGGGGCTGGTCAGCCCCAGCATTTT	CASTKEGGAGQPQHF
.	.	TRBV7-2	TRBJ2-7	TGTGCCAGCAGCTCTCCACTAGTCCTCTACGAGCAGTACTTC	CASSSPLVLYEQYF
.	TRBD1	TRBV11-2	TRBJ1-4	TGTGCCAGCAGCCTGGGACAGTCTAATGAAAAACTGTTTTTT	CASSLGQSNEKLFF
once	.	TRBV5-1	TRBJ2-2	TGCGCCAGCAGCTTGGGAGCCACCGGGGAGCTGTTTTTT	CASSLGATGELFF
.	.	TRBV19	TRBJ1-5	TGTGCCAGTAGTATATCGGGCCAGGGTAGCAATCAGCCCCAGCATTTT	CASSISGQGSNQPQHF